This section outlines one T cell receptor (beta chain) sequence together with its context. No cognate antigen has been identified for it. No quality values exist for individual bases; no much larger clone is one base distant. Genomic DNA was isolated from the sorted cells so that the TCRbeta CDR3 region could be sequenced. The immunoSEQ Assay was used for sequencing of TCRbeta CDR3 regions. The table was pulled from immuneACCESS by TCRdb, which kept in-frame rearrangements only. Such tables lose some clones; where checked, under half of the loss comes from unresolved V genes, and the rest has no known cause. The sample data list 70,000 to 85,000 clones, and just under 85% of these were observed just once. The top ten hold 5.5% to 7.5% of the sample. This entry belongs to a study of OX40 agonist ivuxolimab in advanced cancers. Notes on the research overall: Ivuxolimab, which targeted the costimulatory receptor OX40 (CD134), was an agonistic, fully human IgG2 monoclonal antibody. Intravenous ivuxolimab was administered to patients every 2 weeks at six dose levels: 0.01, 0.1, 0.3, 1.5, 3 and 10 mg/kg. Among the roughly 54 dose-escalation patients, around 20 had hepatocellular carcinoma, roughly 15 melanoma, 9 renal cell carcinoma and 9 head and neck cancer. The dose-escalation cohort was 82.7% male with a mean age of roughly 60 years, ranging from roughly 23 to 90. Patients were allowed to have had prior anti-PD-1, anti-PD-L1 or anti-CTLA-4 therapy, and around 43% of the dose-escalation patients had been treated with checkpoint inhibitors. Partial responses occurred in three dose-escalation patients: two with cutaneous melanoma and one with hepatocellular carcinoma. The point of sequencing TCRbeta in the periphery was to test whether ivuxolimab changed TCR sequence diversity and drove clonal T-cell expansion. The monotherapy dose-escalation portion (N of about 50 patients) of the phase I ivuxolimab trial is reported in the paper. Findings and caveats that apply to the study as a whole: Low levels of normalized T-cell clonal expansion were also seen in some patients who did not respond. After ivuxolimab, CD8+ T cells had more expanded clones than CD4+ T cells on average. In partial responders in the 0.1-3.0 mg/kg groups, normalized peripheral clonal expansion was found to be among the lowest, especially among CD8+ T cells. At doses of 0.1 to 3.0 mg/kg, clonal expansion of both CD4+ and CD8+ blood T cells was observed from baseline to week 6. Which antigens the clonally expanded peripheral T cells were specific for was not determined.

The trial excluded patients who had a history of autoimmune disease or who were on systemic immunosuppression. Peripheral blood for TCR sequencing was drawn from every dose cohort at baseline, at cycle 4 day 1 and at cycle 7 day 1. Samples were obtained from an open-label, multicenter, first-in-human phase I dose-escalation trial of ivuxolimab. Adults with locally advanced or metastatic melanoma, renal cell carcinoma, hepatocellular carcinoma or head and neck squamous cell carcinoma were enrolled in the trial. CD4+ and CD8+ T cells were sorted separately from peripheral blood before TCR sequencing. V drops 3 bases and J drops 6 bases, leaving 15 bases in between. CDR1 GTSNPN and CDR2 SVGIG were looked up in the germline V gene (reference sequence). From its cysteine to its phenylalanine, the CDR3 spans 13 amino acids. The kept DNA is CDR3 alone, 39 bases in frame from the first base.

The chain is made from TRBV30 and TRBJ2-7; TRBD2 is perhaps the D gene, given 6 matching bases. The input for sequencing was CD4+ or CD8+ T cells sorted from blood, taken in a trial of the OX40 agonist ivuxolimab. The clonotype originates from an adult with an advanced solid tumor such as melanoma, head and neck, liver or kidney cancer. The CDR3 is CAWRKSGPTEQYF. The DNA reads as follows: TGTGCCTGGAGGAAGAGCGGGCCGACCGAGCAGTACTTC. This CDR3, with the reference TRBV30 and TRBJ2-7 proteins standing in past its ends, gives the full variable domain SQTIHQWPATLVQPVGSPLSLECTVEGTSNPNLYWYRQAAGRGLQLLFYSVGIGQISSEVPQNLSASRPQDRQFILSSKKLLLSDSGFYLCAWRKSGPTEQYFGPGTRLTVT.